This T cell receptor (beta chain) was observed in a study of Graves' ophthalmopathy and Graves' hyperthyroidism. About the research overall: At the time of initial diagnosis and before any treatment, peripheral blood was collected.

V was clipped by 4 bases and J by 11 bases; unmatched bases: 14. The CDR3 loop spans 14 amino acids. CDR1 SGHRS and CDR2 YFSETQ come from the germline V gene. In this sample, this clonotype turned up many times. Amplification targeted the TCR beta CDR3 regions, with RNA transcripts as the source material. First-round RT-PCR employed HTBI primers, with a second-round multiplex PCR after it. TCRdb reprocessed the multiplex PCR reads with MiXCR, giving one entry per CDR3 protein. The sample has under 350,000 distinct CDR3 sequences, 17% seen once. This chain links TRBV5-1 with TRBJ2-7; TRBD1 aligns across 8 bases. Sequencing used peripheral blood. This clonotype was sampled from an adult man with Graves' ophthalmopathy. For the CDR3, the DNA is TGCGCCAGCAGCGCAGGGGGACAGGCGGACCGAGAGTACTTC. Translation gives CASSAGGQADREYF.